The 17 T cell receptor beta chains given below trace back to one sample, sequenced in a study of blood T cells in healthy people across ages (dated by TCRdb to about 2015). Preparation of the library involved 5' RACE. TCRdb records Illumina HiSeq 2500 as the sequencer. The second PCR ran for about 7 to 11 cycles and used a J-beta primer mix along with a sample-barcoded 5' primer. TCRdb reanalyzed the raw reads on its own, using fastp at Q25 for trimming and MiXCR for clone calling, and kept in-frame beta chains. Rows with a matching CDR3 protein are joined into one entry that keeps the most common DNA and genes. The sample table holds around 600,000 distinct CDR3 sequences, of which 40% to 50% were seen once. Roughly 25% of the sample comes from the top ten. Sequencing was performed on blood. These receptors came from a man older than 75 in good health.

As regards this clonotype: Given a much more abundant clone one base away, this may be a read error. This chain uses TRBV3-1 with TRBJ2-7; D gene uncertain. CDR3 size: 11 residues. The germline V and J ends were trimmed by 4 bases and 6 bases, with 7 bases remaining between them. CDR1 LGHDT and CDR2 YNNKEL come from the germline V gene (reference sequence). The CDR3 DNA follows: TGTGCCAGCAGCCTTCTTCGCGAGCAGTACTTC. Translated, it gives CASSLLREQYF.

The gene calls are TRBV10-3 and TRBJ2-1; unclear D gene. V shed 6 bases and J shed 6 bases, with 12 bases lying between them. This CDR3 contains 13 residues. Germline assignment: CDR1 ENHRY and CDR2 SYGVKD. The CDR3, as DNA: TGTGCCATCAGCCCCCAGGCGCGCAATGAGCAGTTCTTC. Translated: CAISPQARNEQFF.

This clonotype has a handful of counts. This chain uses TRBV10-3 with TRBJ2-7, with TRBD1 identical over 10 bases. Germline V gives CDR1 ENHRY, CDR2 SYGVKD. This CDR3 comprises 15 residues. With 6 bases clipped from V and 2 bases from J, the junction kept 7 bases outside the gene matches. The CDR3 DNA follows: TGTGCCATCAGCGCCGGGACAGGGGTCGCCTACGAGCAGTACTTC. Amino acids: CAISAGTGVAYEQYF.

This chain joins TRBV4-2 and TRBJ2-3, with TRBD2 matching over 8 bases. The CDR3 runs to 17 residues. The V gene's germline CDR1 is LGHNA and CDR2 YNFKEQ. V dropped 0 bases and J dropped 0; count of bases not matched to a gene: 5. Here the CDR3 reads CASSQEESGGSTDTQYF. CDR3 coding DNA: TGTGCCAGCAGCCAAGAGGAGAGCGGGGGTAGCACAGATACGCAGTATTTT.

A single count supports this clonotype. The J gene is TRBJ2-5, the V gene TRBV4-3; D gene uncertain. The germline V gene has CDR1 LGHNA and CDR2 YSLEER. This CDR3 comprises 15 residues. V lost 0 bases and J lost 2, with 10 bases in between. The CDR3 is CASSQDIRHQETQYF. The CDR3 DNA follows: TGCGCCAGCAGCCAAGATATTCGTCATCAAGAGACCCAGTACTTC.

This clonotype was seen only a few times. This rearrangement joins TRBV6-6 to TRBJ1-2; 9 nucleotides match TRBD1. The CDR3 spans 16 residues. J gave up 3 bases and V 2 bases, and 7 bases lay outside the gene matches. Germline assignment: CDR1 MNHNY and CDR2 SVGAGI (reference sequence). CDR3 nucleotides: TGTGCCAGCAGTTACACACAACAGGGGGCAGACTATGGCTACACCTTC. This sequence encodes CASSYTQQGADYGYTF.

The chain carries TRBV4-2 and TRBJ1-1; possibly TRBD1 for D (5 bases). Germline loops: CDR1 LGHNA, CDR2 YNFKEQ. The CDR3 length is 16 residues. V was trimmed by 0 bases and J by 12 bases, leaving 23 bases between them. The CDR3 sequence: CASSQDRGQGSASPFF. Written as DNA, the CDR3 is TGTGCCAGCAGCCAAGATCGAGGGCAGGGTTCCGCATCACCTTTCTTT.

The chain is built from TRBV12-3 or TRBV12-4 and TRBJ2-1, with 11 bases matching TRBD2. CDR3 length: 14 residues. The V and J ends lost 5 bases and 8 bases, in that order; junction bases with no gene match: 5. CDR3: CASSRTSGLYEQFF. The DNA for the CDR3 is TGTGCCAGCAGTAGGACTAGCGGGTTGTATGAGCAGTTCTTC.

This clonotype has a single count. This rearrangement joins TRBV9 to TRBJ1-3; D is perhaps TRBD1 (6 bases). Germline V CDR1 and CDR2: SGDLS, YYNGEE. V was shortened by 4 bases and J by 1 base, with 15 bases between the two germline ends. This CDR3 comprises 16 residues. The CDR3 sequence: CASSTGMQSSGNTIYF. The CDR3 DNA follows: TGTGCCAGCAGCACAGGGATGCAGTCTTCTGGAAACACCATATATTTT.

J is TRBJ2-7 and V is TRBV18; D possibly corresponds to TRBD2 (5 bases). Germline V lookup: CDR1 KGHSH, CDR2 LQKENI. The CDR3 consists of 13 residues. V dropped 0 bases and J dropped 6 bases, with 9 bases sitting between them. The CDR3 reads CASSPPSAAEQYF. The CDR3 DNA sequence: TGTGCCAGCTCACCACCTTCAGCGGCCGAGCAGTACTTC.

This clonotype was detected only once. The rearrangement joins TRBV6-5 to TRBJ2-5; 7 bases fit TRBD1. Judging by the DNA end, TRBJ2-7 fits better; the J call may be wrong. CDR1 and CDR2 from the germline V gene are MNHEY and SVGAGI. The CDR3 extends over 15 amino acids. DNA of the CDR3: TGTGCCAGCAGTTACTCGACAGGGCCTGCCTACGAGCAGTACTTC. Its protein is CASSYSTGPAYEQYF.

CDR3 sequence: CSVNSQYGYTF. The CDR3 DNA reads as TGCAGCGTAAACAGCCAGTATGGCTACACCTTC. The V call is TRBV29-1, the J call TRBJ1-2; D remains unclear. CDR1 SQVTM and CDR2 ANQGSEA come from the germline V gene. The CDR3 extends over 11 amino acids. The ends were cut back, 6 bases at V and 5 bases at J, with 10 bases in the middle.

There are a few counts of this clonotype. V usage is TRBV20-1 and J usage is TRBJ2-5, with D perhaps assigned TRBD1 or TRBD2 (5 bases each). Germline V gene lookup returns CDR1 DFQATT and CDR2 SNEGSKA (reference sequence). The germline V and J ends were trimmed by 3 bases and 2 bases, with 16 bases remaining between them. The CDR3 consists of 15 residues. The CDR3 reads CSASSTLGVQETQYF. The CDR3 nucleotides read TGCAGTGCTAGTTCAACTCTGGGGGTTCAAGAGACCCAGTACTTC.

The chain joins TRBV14 to TRBJ2-1; D gene unclear. This CDR3 has 15 residues. Germline assignment: CDR1 SGHDN and CDR2 FVKESK. The germline V and J ends were trimmed by 0 bases and 13 bases, with 19 bases remaining between them. As DNA, the CDR3 is TGTGCCAGCAGCCAAGATCATAATAGCAGAGAGACCCAGTTCTTC. Encoded protein: CASSQDHNSRETQFF.

This chain connects TRBV7-3 to TRBJ2-3; no firm D call. CDR3 size: 17 residues. The V end was cut by 1 base, the J end by 1 base, with 15 bases between. The germline CDR1 and CDR2 sequences are SGHTA and FQGTGA. This chain's CDR3 is CASSLMVTGTGTDTQYF. The CDR3 nucleotides are TGTGCCAGCAGCTTAATGGTGACTGGAACTGGCACAGATACGCAGTATTTT.

Comments on this clonotype: This may be a read error: a much more frequent sequence differs by one nucleotide. The rearrangement links TRBV29-1 to TRBJ2-2; 7 bases line up with TRBD1. Trimming took 4 bases from V and 1 from J; bases not matched to a gene: 3. This CDR3 has 14 amino acids. Germline CDR1 SQVTM, CDR2 ANQGSEA. The chain's CDR3 is CSVGGTVNTGELFF. The CDR3 nucleotides are TGCAGCGTTGGGGGGACAGTGAACACCGGGGAGCTGTTTTTT.

This sequence joins TRBV4-1 and TRBJ1-2; 9 bases align to TRBD1. The V gene's germline CDR1 is MGHRA and CDR2 YSYEKL. V lost 4 bases, J lost 4 bases, and 10 bases stayed unmatched. The CDR3 has 16 amino acids. CDR3 nucleotides: TGCGCCAGCAGCCCCCAGGGTACAGGGGGCTTCTATGGCTACACCTTC. Translated, it gives CASSPQGTGGFYGYTF.